This T cell receptor beta chain came from a study of blood T cell repertoires in COVID-19. Study summary: There were acute and convalescent COVID-19 samples, and they came from the United States, Italy and Spain.

Germline V gives CDR1 SNHLY, CDR2 FYNNEI. V lost 3 bases to trimming and J lost 2 bases; unmatched junction nucleotides: 8. This CDR3 comprises 18 residues. Measured with immunoSEQ multiplex PCR; TCRdb has only the in-frame clones, and not every one. The sample has 300,000 to 400,000 clones, approximately 90% seen once. Self-reported history from a screening survey and questionnaire set each donor's cohort. All recovered Cohort 3 donors got two negative PCRs, got clearance, or saw symptom resolution. This TCR derives from a woman between 18 and 30 years old who had recovered from COVID-19. V gene TRBV2 combines with J gene TRBJ1-5; 12 bases line up with TRBD1. Sequencing was performed on PBMCs or T cells enriched from blood (not recorded which). This CDR3 reads CASSDSGQGAGGNQPQHF. In DNA form, the CDR3 reads TGTGCCAGCAGTGATTCGGGACAGGGGGCAGGAGGCAATCAGCCCCAGCATTTT.